The clone carrying this TCR beta chain was found once. TCRdb keeps only in-frame clones here, not all; method: immunoSEQ multiplex PCR. This table has approximately 450,000 clones, around 90% appearing once. Participants were aged about 18 to 100 years from approximately 25 US areas. Participant-given clinical history determined each cohort assignment. These data come from a study of blood T cell repertoires in COVID-19. Study context: Donors in the United States, Italy and Spain gave samples during acute or convalescent COVID-19. The cDNA or gDNA used as material had been derived from T cells, B-cell-depleted T cells, or PBMCs.

Germline-derived CDR1 and CDR2 are SGDLS and YYNGEE. This CDR3 is 13 amino acids long. V lost 0 bases and J lost 2, with 5 bases in between. What was sequenced was PBMCs or T cells enriched from blood (not recorded which). This chain connects TRBV9 to TRBJ1-1; D unresolved. This clonotype was obtained from a woman between 18 and 30 years old with acute COVID-19. In DNA form, the CDR3 reads TGTGCCAGCAGCGTAGGAACAAACACTGAAGCTTTCTTT. This encodes CASSVGTNTEAFF.